The entry below gives a single TCR beta chain sequence along with its context. The antigen remains undetermined. The sample belongs to a study of cytotoxic CD8 clonotypes in ibrutinib-treated CLL. About the study: Enrolment comprised around 11 relapsed/refractory and over 14 treatment-naive patients; 17 to 18 were IGHV unmutated. Investigators reported some 25 partial and 2 complete responses; after median around 68 months, approximately 15 patients remained remitted and some twelve progressed.

Study results and limitations: Clonality rose at ibrutinib response and fell back toward baseline at progression. Collection times varied between progressing and sustained-remission patients.

Sequencing was performed with immunoSEQ multiplex PCR; in TCRdb, only in-frame clones are kept and a portion is missing. The sample holds roughly 200,000 clones, about 72% seen once. The TCR sequence derives from a human donor with chronic lymphocytic leukemia. The sequenced sample was PBMCs, obtained after 24 months of ibrutinib treatment.

DNA of the CDR3: TGCGCCAGCAGTGCATTGGACTATGGCTACACCTTC. This sequence encodes CASSALDYGYTF. This chain joins TRBV10-2 and TRBJ1-2; D gene unclear. CDR1 and CDR2 (germline): WSHSY, SAAADI. Between the trimmed V and J ends, which lost 4 bases and 3 bases, there was a span of 6 bases. The CDR3 extends over 12 amino acids.